These 15 T cell receptor beta chains were all obtained from the same sample, sequenced in a study of blood T cell repertoires in COVID-19. Profiling relied on immunoSEQ multiplex PCR, and the TCRdb table lists in-frame clones only, not all of them. The table includes some 140,000 clones, under 90% detected once. What was sequenced was peripheral blood. Receptors were obtained from a woman aged 55 to 70 with active or convalescent COVID-19.

This clone was counted once. The CDR3 loop reads CASSLGARGATVNEQFF. CDR3 DNA: TGTGCCAGCAGCTTAGGGGCGCGGGGAGCCACGGTAAATGAGCAGTTCTTC. The V and J genes are TRBV7-6 and TRBJ2-1, with a possible D match to TRBD2 (6 bases). The CDR3 is made up of 17 amino acids. The V end was cut by 1 base, the J end by 7 bases, with 20 bases between. The germline gives CDR1 SGHVS, CDR2 FNYEAQ.

J is TRBJ2-2 and V is TRBV9; 10 bases match TRBD1. Per germline, CDR1 SGDLS and CDR2 YYNGEE. J lost 4 bases, V lost 2 bases, and 2 bases had no gene match. The CDR3 is 15 residues long. CDR3 nucleotide sequence: TGTGCCAGCAGCGTCCGGACAGGGGGCACCGGGGAGCTGTTTTTT. Translating it yields CASSVRTGGTGELFF.

The chain links TRBV15 to TRBJ1-2; a possible D gene is TRBD1 (6 bases). Trimming removed 5 bases from V and 2 bases from J, with 9 bases in between. Germline lookup yields CDR1 LNHNV and CDR2 YYDKDF (reference sequence). The CDR3 totals 13 residues. DNA for the CDR3: TGTGCCACCAGCCGCACAGGGAACTATGGCTACACCTTC. Protein product: CATSRTGNYGYTF.

The rearrangement uses TRBV3-1 (or the pseudogene TRBV3-2) and TRBJ1-3; tentatively, D is TRBD1 (5 bases). The CDR3 totals 17 residues. With 4 bases removed from V and 1 base from J, the gap between germline ends came to 17 bases. Germline V gene data show CDR1 as LGHDT and CDR2 as YNNKEL (reference sequence). The chain's CDR3 is CASSPGQGVKSGNTIYF. In DNA, the CDR3 is TGTGCCAGCAGCCCCGGGCAGGGTGTTAAGTCTGGAAACACCATATATTTT.

The V gene is TRBV5-1, the J gene TRBJ2-5; 11 bases map to TRBD2. The CDR3 loop spans 15 amino acids. Losses at the gene ends were 1 base for V and 1 base for J; bases not matched to a gene: 0. Germline V gene data show CDR1 as SGHRS and CDR2 as YFSETQ. The CDR3 DNA reads TGCGCCAGCAGCTTGACTAGCGGGAGCCAAGAGACCCAGTACTTC. Translation gives CASSLTSGSQETQYF.

The chain employs TRBV9 and TRBJ1-1; D gene uncertain. Deletions cut 4 bases from V and 1 base from J, with 11 bases between. CDR3 size: 14 residues. Germline V gives CDR1 SGDLS, CDR2 YYNGEE. CDR3 sequence: CASSPYRGNTEAFF. The CDR3 DNA reads as TGTGCCAGCAGCCCATATCGGGGGAACACTGAAGCTTTCTTT.

The chain carries TRBV19 and TRBJ2-1, with a tentative D call TRBD1 (6 bases). The ends were cut back, 7 bases at V and 3 bases at J, with 16 bases in the middle. This CDR3 has 15 residues. Germline lookup yields CDR1 LNHDA and CDR2 SQIVND (reference sequence). CDR3 coding DNA: TGTGCCAGTAACTCAGCGGACAGCCTCTACAATGAGCAGTTCTTC. This encodes CASNSADSLYNEQFF.

This chain uses TRBV19 with TRBJ1-2; 9 nucleotides match TRBD1. This CDR3 is 13 amino acids long. Per the germline V gene, CDR1 is LNHDA and CDR2 is SQIVND (reference sequence). The trim removed 9 bases at V and 6 bases at J, leaving 8 bases unmatched. CDR3 in amino acids: CARKGQGSHGYTF. In nucleotides, the CDR3 is TGTGCCAGGAAAGGACAGGGGAGTCATGGCTACACCTTC.

This chain links TRBV29-1 with TRBJ2-5; no clear D gene. The CDR3 spans 11 residues. Germline CDR1 reads SQVTM; CDR2 reads ANQGSEA. V lost 5 bases and J 2 bases, leaving 6 bases between the germline ends. The CDR3 DNA reads TGCAGCGTTCGACTTCAAGAGACCCAGTACTTC. Its protein product is CSVRLQETQYF. The complete variable domain, with remaining parts taken from reference TRBV29-1 and TRBJ2-5, reads SAVISQKPSRDICQRGTSLTIQCQVDSQVTMMFWYRQQPGQSLTLIATANQGSEATYESGFVIDKFPISRPNLTFSTLTVSNMSPEDSSIYLCSVRLQETQYFGPGTRLLVL.

J is TRBJ2-7 and V is TRBV5-4; 9 nucleotides line up with TRBD1. Germline V gives CDR1 SGHNT, CDR2 YYREEE (reference sequence). The CDR3 is 15 residues long. Trimming removed 0 bases from V and 3 bases from J; junction bases left unmatched: 4. DNA of the CDR3: TGTGCCAGCAGCTTGGCTCCGACAGGGGGCTACGAGCAGTACGTC. Protein product: CASSLAPTGGYEQYV.

The table lists this clone with a count of one. The chain couples TRBV7-6 to TRBJ1-6; 9 bases are shared with TRBD1. The V gene end was trimmed by 6 bases and the J gene end by 4 bases; junction bases not matched to a gene: 4. There are 15 residues in the CDR3. Germline V lookup: CDR1 SGHVS, CDR2 FNYEAQ. The CDR3 reads CASRSGTGYNSPLHF. DNA for the CDR3: TGTGCCAGCAGATCAGGGACAGGGTATAATTCACCCCTCCACTTT. Supplemented by reference TRBV7-6 and TRBJ1-6, the full variable domain reads GAGVSQSPRYKVTKRGQDVALRCDPISGHVSLYWYRQALGQGPEFLTYFNYEAQQDKSGLPNDRFSAERPEGSISTLTIQRTEQRDSAMYRCASRSGTGYNSPLHFGNGTRLTVT.

The rearrangement links TRBV10-3 to TRBJ1-1; D perhaps matches TRBD1 (5 bases). Germline lookup yields CDR1 ENHRY and CDR2 SYGVKD. This CDR3 spans 16 amino acids. V lost 10 bases and J 4 bases, leaving 25 bases between the germline ends. The CDR3 loop is CASIPGGRGDGTEAFF. CDR3 nucleotides: TGTGCCAGTATCCCGGGCGGGCGGGGGGACGGCACTGAAGCTTTCTTT.

This chain uses TRBV11-3 with TRBJ2-1; 8 nucleotides align to TRBD2. CDR1 and CDR2 (germline): SGHNT, YENEEA. This CDR3 spans 15 amino acids. J lost 7 bases, V lost 1 base, and 6 bases had no gene match. The CDR3 spells CASSLGTSGRNEQFF. The CDR3 nucleotides read TGTGCCAGCAGCTTAGGTACTAGCGGTCGGAATGAGCAGTTCTTC. The full variable domain, rest sourced from reference TRBV11-3 and TRBJ2-1, is EAGVVQSPRYKIIEKKQPVAFWCNPISGHNTLYWYLQNLGQGPELLIRYENEEAVDDSQLPKDRFSAERLKGVDSTLKIQPAELGDSAVYLCASSLGTSGRNEQFFGPGTRLTVL.

This clone was seen once. V usage is TRBV19 and J usage is TRBJ1-1; D ambiguous. The V end lost 6 bases, the J end lost 2 bases, and 10 bases lay between the germline ends. The CDR3 covers 13 residues. CDR1 is LNHDA, CDR2 SQIVND, per germline (reference sequence). In DNA, the CDR3 is TGTGCCAGTAGACGGGGATTAAACACTGAAGCTTTCTTT. It translates to CASRRGLNTEAFF. Full variable domain (outside the CDR3, taken from reference TRBV19 and TRBJ1-1): DGGITQSPKYLFRKEGQNVTLSCEQNLNHDAMYWYRQDPGQGLRLIYYSQIVNDFQKGDIAEGYSVSREKKESFPLTVTSAQKNPTAFYLCASRRGLNTEAFFGQGTRLTVV.

The V call is TRBV5-6, the J call TRBJ1-5, with D hard to call. The CDR3 consists of 15 residues. V lost 1 base to trimming and J lost 2 bases, with 10 bases between them. The germline gives CDR1 SGHDT, CDR2 YYEEEE. In DNA, the CDR3 is TGTGCCAGCAGCTTGACAGAATATGGCAATCAGCCCCAGCATTTT. Its translation is CASSLTEYGNQPQHF.